Below, 2 T cell receptor beta chains from the same sample are listed, as sequenced in a study of regulatory T cells in long-lasting Graves disease. Regarding time point: newly diagnosed GD, antithyroid drugs for less than 3 months. Extracted PBMC RNA gave rise to the TCR library. Building of the TCR beta libraries involved iRepertoire HTBI primers and Arm-PCR of CDR3 regions. TCRdb re-called the multiplex PCR reads with MiXCR, one entry per CDR3 protein. The sample consists of 400,000 to 500,000 distinct CDR3 sequences, about a sixth of them appearing once. These data were also reused for a study on T cells in Graves' hyperthyroidism and ophthalmopathy.

This material consisted of peripheral blood mononuclear cells (PBMCs), taken at new diagnosis, from a patient treated with antithyroid drugs. These receptors were collected from a woman aged 18-29 years with Graves disease.

In this sample, this clonotype turned up many times. The chain couples TRBV28 to TRBJ2-1; no firm D call. CDR1 MDHEN and CDR2 SYDVKM come from the germline V gene. V shed 5 bases and J shed 9 bases, with 26 bases lying between them. The CDR3 contains 17 residues. CDR3 protein: CASSTFRGDQNRGEQFF. The CDR3 coding sequence is TGTGCCAGCAGTACTTTTCGCGGAGACCAGAATCGTGGTGAGCAGTTCTTC.

In nucleotides, the CDR3 is TGTGCCAGCATACCCCCCGAATTAGCGGGAGGATTCGAGCAGTTCTTC. As protein: CASIPPELAGGFEQFF. V gene TRBV13 combines with J gene TRBJ2-1, with 10 nucleotides matching TRBD2. CDR3 size: 16 residues. Germline V lookup: CDR1 PRHDT, CDR2 FYEKMQ (reference sequence). V shed 7 bases and J 10 bases; nucleotides not matched to a gene: 16. The whole variable domain, filled in from reference TRBV13 and TRBJ2-1, reads AAGVIQSPRHLIKEKRETATLKCYPIPRHDTVYWYQQGPGQDPQFLISFYEKMQSDKGSIPDRFSAQQFSDYHSELNMSSLELGDSALYFCASIPPELAGGFEQFFGPGTRLTVL.